One sample yielded the 4 T cell receptor beta chains listed below, sequenced in a study of control samples from healthy donors and cancer patients. Assay: immunoSEQ multiplex PCR; the TCRdb copy retains only in-frame clones and omits some. The profile shows roughly 160,000 clones, roughly 94% of them singletons. Sequences were obtained from PBMCs. The source of these receptors is a man between 60 and 70 years old with colorectal cancer.

This chain uses TRBV18 with TRBJ1-2, with D possibly TRBD1 on 5 matching bases. Trimming stripped 0 bases from V and 4 bases from J, with 9 bases between. Germline V gives CDR1 KGHSH, CDR2 LQKENI. CDR3 length equals 14 residues. DNA for the CDR3: TGTGCCAGCTCACCACCAGGGGTTGGCTATGGCTACACCTTC. Its translation is CASSPPGVGYGYTF.

The chain carries TRBV6-5 and TRBJ2-3; tentatively, D is TRBD2 (6 bases). Germline lookup yields CDR1 MNHEY and CDR2 SVGAGI. The CDR3 runs to 14 residues. The germline V and J ends were trimmed by 6 bases and 2 bases, with 12 bases remaining between them. The CDR3 region is CASRPDYSTDTQYF. In nucleotides, the CDR3 is TGTGCCAGCAGGCCGGACTACTCCACAGATACGCAGTATTTT.

The chain has TRBV7-9 and TRBJ2-3; TRBD1 matches at 8 bases. This CDR3 comprises 14 residues. Trimming cost V 5 bases and J 4 bases; bases outside gene matches: 5. From germline, CDR1 is SEHNR and CDR2 FQNEAQ (reference sequence). CDR3: CASSPGTGSDTQYF. DNA for the CDR3: TGTGCCAGCAGCCCCGGGACAGGTTCAGATACGCAGTATTTT.

The rearrangement joins TRBV19 to TRBJ2-3, with D perhaps TRBD2 (7 bases). V gave up 7 bases and J gave up 3 bases, with 14 bases separating them. The CDR3 is 14 amino acids. CDR1 is LNHDA and CDR2 is SQIVND in the germline V gene (reference sequence). CDR3 amino acids: CASMRRGGTDTQYF. The CDR3 coding sequence is TGTGCCAGTATGCGGAGGGGGGGTACAGATACGCAGTATTTT.